The source of this TCR beta chain is a study of identical twins. The CDR3 length is 14 residues. Trimming cost V 6 bases and J 0 bases, with 12 bases left between them. Looked up from germline, CDR1 is MNHEY and CDR2 is SVGEGT. TCRdb re-called the 5' RACE reads with MiXCR, one entry per CDR3 protein. Among roughly 570,000 distinct CDR3 sequences listed, 7.5% to 10% were seen once. These same data were also listed under a study on yellow fever vaccine responses in identical twins.

Sequencing used PBMCs. This sequence was found in a woman under 30 in good health. The chain couples TRBV6-2 or TRBV6-3 to TRBJ2-7; the D gene is possibly TRBD1 (5 bases). The CDR3 bases are TGTGCCAGCAGGACGGACAAGTACTCCTACGAGCAGTACTTC. It translates to CASRTDKYSYEQYF.